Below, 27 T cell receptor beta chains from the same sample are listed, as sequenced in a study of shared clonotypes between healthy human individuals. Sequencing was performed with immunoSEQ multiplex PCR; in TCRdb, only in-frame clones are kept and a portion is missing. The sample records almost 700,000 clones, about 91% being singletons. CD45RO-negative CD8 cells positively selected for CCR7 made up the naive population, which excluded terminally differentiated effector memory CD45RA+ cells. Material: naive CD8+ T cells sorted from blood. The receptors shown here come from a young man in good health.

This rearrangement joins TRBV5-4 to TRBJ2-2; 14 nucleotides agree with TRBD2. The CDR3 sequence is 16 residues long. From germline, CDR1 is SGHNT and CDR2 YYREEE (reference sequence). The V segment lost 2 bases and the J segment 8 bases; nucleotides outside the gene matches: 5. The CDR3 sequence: CASSFGLAGGIGELFF. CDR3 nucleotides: TGTGCCAGCAGCTTCGGACTAGCGGGAGGTATAGGGGAGCTGTTTTTT.

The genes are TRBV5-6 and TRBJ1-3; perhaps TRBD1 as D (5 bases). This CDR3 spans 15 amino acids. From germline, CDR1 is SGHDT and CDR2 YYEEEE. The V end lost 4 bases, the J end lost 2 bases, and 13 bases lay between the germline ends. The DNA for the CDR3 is TGTGCCAGCAGCCCGCAGGGTTTACCTGGAAACACCATATATTTT. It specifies CASSPQGLPGNTIYF.

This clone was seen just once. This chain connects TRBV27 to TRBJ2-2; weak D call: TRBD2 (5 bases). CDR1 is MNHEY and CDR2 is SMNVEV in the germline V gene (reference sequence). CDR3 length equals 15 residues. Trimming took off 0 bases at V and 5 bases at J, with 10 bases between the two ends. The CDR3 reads CASSLSLRGTGELFF. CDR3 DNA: TGTGCCAGCAGTTTATCTCTACGGGGAACCGGGGAGCTGTTTTTT.

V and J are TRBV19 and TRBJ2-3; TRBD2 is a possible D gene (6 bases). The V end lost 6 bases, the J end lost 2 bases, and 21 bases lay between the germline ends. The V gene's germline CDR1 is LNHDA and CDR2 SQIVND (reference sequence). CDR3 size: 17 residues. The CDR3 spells CASSPGYPGLLTDTQYF. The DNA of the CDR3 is TGTGCCAGTAGCCCGGGGTACCCGGGACTCCTCACAGATACGCAGTATTTT. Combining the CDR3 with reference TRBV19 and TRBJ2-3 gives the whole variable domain DGGITQSPKYLFRKEGQNVTLSCEQNLNHDAMYWYRQDPGQGLRLIYYSQIVNDFQKGDIAEGYSVSREKKESFPLTVTSAQKNPTAFYLCASSPGYPGLLTDTQYFGPGTRLTVL.

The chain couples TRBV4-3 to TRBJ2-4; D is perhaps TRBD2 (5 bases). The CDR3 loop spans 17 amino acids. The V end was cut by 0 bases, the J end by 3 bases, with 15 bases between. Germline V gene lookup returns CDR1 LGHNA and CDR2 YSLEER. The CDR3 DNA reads TGCGCCAGCAGCCAAGATAGGGCACTAGGAGGCAAAAACATTCAGTACTTC. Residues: CASSQDRALGGKNIQYF.

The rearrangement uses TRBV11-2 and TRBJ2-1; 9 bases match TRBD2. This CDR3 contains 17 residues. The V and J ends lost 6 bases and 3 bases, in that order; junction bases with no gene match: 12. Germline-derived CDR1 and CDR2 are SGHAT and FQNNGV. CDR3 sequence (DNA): TGTGCCAGCAGACCACCCGGGGGGCGGGAGGGCTACAATGAGCAGTTCTTC. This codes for CASRPPGGREGYNEQFF.

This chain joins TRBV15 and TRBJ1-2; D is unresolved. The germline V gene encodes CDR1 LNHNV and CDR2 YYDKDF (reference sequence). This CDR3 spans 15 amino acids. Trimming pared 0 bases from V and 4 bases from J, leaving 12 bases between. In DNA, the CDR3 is TGTGCCACCAGCAGAGATCGGCGGCCCAGCTATGGCTACACCTTC. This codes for CATSRDRRPSYGYTF.

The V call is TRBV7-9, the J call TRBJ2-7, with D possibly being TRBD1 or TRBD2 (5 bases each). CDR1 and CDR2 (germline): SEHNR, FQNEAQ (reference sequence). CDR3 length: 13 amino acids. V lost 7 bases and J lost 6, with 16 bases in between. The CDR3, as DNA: TGTGCCAGCACCTCACCCGGGGCACCCGAGCAGTACTTC. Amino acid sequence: CASTSPGAPEQYF.

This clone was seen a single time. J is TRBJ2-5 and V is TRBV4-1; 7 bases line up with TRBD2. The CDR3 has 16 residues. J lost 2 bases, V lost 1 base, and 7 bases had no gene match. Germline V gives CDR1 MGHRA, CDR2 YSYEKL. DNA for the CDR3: TGCGCCAGCAGCCAAGTGGCTAGCGGACTGCAAGAGACCCAGTACTTC. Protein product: CASSQVASGLQETQYF.

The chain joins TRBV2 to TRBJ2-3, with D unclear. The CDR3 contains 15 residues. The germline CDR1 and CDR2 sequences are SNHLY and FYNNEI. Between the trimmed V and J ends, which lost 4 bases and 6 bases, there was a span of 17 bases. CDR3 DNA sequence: TGTGCCAGCAGTGGTAGAGGACCCTCGGCGGATACGCAGTATTTT. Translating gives CASSGRGPSADTQYF.

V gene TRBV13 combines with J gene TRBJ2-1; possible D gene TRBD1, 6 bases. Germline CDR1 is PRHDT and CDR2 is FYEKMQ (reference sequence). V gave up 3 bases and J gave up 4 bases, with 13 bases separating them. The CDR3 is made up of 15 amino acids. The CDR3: CASSLGEGQYNEQFF. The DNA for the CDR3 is TGTGCCAGCAGCTTGGGCGAGGGACAATACAATGAGCAGTTCTTC.

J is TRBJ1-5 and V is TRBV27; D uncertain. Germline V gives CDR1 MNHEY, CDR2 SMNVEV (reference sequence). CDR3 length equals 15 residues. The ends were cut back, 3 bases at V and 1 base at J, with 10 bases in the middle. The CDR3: CASSLNQRSNQPQHF. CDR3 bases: TGTGCCAGCAGTTTGAATCAGCGCAGCAATCAGCCCCAGCATTTT.

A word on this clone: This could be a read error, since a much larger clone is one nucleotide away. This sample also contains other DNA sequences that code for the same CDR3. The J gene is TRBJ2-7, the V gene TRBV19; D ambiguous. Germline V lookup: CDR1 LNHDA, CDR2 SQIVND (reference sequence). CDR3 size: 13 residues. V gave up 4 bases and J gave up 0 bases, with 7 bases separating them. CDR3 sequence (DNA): TGTGCCAGTAGTAGTGAGAACTCCTACGAGCAGTACTTC. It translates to CASSSENSYEQYF. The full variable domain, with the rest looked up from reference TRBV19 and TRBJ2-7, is DGGITQSPKYLFRKEGQNVTLSCEQNLNHDAMYWYRQDPGQGLRLIYYSQIVNDFQKGDIAEGYSVSREKKESFPLTVTSAQKNPTAFYLCASSSENSYEQYFGPGTRLTVT.

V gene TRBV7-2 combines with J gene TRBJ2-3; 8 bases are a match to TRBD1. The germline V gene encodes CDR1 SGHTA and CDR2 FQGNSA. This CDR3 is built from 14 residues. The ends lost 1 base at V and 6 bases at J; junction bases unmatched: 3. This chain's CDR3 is CASSLVQGVDTQYF. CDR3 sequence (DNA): TGTGCCAGCAGCTTAGTACAGGGGGTGGATACGCAGTATTTT.

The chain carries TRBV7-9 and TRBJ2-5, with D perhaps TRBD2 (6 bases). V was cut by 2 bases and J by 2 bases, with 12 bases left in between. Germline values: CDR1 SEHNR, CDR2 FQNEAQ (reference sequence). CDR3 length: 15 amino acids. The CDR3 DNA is TGTGCCAGCAGCTTACTAGCGTTTACACAAGAGACCCAGTACTTC. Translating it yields CASSLLAFTQETQYF.

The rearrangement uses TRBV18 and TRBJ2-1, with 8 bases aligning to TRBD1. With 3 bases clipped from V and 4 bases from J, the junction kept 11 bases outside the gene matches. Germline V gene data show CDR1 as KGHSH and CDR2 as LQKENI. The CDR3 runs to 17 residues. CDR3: CASSPSPGQGDYNEQFF. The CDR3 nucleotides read TGTGCCAGCTCACCCAGCCCCGGACAGGGAGATTACAATGAGCAGTTCTTC.

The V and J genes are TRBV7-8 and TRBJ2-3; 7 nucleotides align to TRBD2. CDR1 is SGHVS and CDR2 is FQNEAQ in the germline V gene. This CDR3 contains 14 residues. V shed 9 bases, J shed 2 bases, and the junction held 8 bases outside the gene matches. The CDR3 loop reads CASSGLGATDTQYF. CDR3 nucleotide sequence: TGTGCCAGTTCAGGACTAGGAGCCACAGATACGCAGTATTTT. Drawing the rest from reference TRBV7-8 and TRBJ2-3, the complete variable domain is GAGVSQSPRYKVAKRGQDVALRCDPISGHVSLFWYQQALGQGPEFLTYFQNEAQLDKSGLPSDRFFAERPEGSVSTLKIQRTQQEDSAVYLCASSGLGATDTQYFGPGTRLTVL.

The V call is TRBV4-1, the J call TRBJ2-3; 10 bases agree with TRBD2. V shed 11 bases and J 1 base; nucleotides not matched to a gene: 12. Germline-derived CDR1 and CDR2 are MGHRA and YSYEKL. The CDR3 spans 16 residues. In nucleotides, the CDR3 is TGCGCCTCTAGACTTCGAGCGGGAGGGGGCACAGATACGCAGTATTTT. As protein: CASRLRAGGGTDTQYF.

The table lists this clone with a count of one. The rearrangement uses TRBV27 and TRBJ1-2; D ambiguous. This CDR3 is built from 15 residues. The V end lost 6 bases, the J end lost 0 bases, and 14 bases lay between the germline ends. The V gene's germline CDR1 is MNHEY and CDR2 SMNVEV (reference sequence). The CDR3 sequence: CASRTLREPNYGYTF. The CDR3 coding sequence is TGTGCCAGCAGAACCCTCCGGGAACCTAACTATGGCTACACCTTC.

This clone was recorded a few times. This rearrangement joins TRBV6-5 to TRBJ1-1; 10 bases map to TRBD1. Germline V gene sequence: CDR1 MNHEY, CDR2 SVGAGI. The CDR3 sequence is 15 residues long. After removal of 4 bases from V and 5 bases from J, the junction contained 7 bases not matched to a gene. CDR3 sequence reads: CASSSTGTGVTEAFF. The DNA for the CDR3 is TGTGCCAGCAGTTCTACCGGGACAGGGGTAACTGAAGCTTTCTTT.

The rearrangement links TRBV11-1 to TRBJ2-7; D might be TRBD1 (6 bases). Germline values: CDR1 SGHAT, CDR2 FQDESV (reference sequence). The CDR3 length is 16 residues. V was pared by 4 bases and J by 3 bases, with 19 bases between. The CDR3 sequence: CASSSYRDTLFYEQYF. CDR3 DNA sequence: TGTGCCAGCAGCTCGTACCGGGACACCCTATTCTACGAGCAGTACTTC.

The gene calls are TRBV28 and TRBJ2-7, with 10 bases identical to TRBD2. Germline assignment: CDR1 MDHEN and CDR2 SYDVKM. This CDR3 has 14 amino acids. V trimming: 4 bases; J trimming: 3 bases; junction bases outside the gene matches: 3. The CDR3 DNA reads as TGTGCCAGCAGTTCTAGCGGGGGAATCTACGAGCAGTACTTC. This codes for CASSSSGGIYEQYF.

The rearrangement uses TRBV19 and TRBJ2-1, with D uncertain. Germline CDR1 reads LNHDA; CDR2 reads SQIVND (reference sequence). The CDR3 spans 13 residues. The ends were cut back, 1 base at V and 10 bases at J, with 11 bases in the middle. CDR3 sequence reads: CASSIVGKAEQFF. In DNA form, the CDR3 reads TGTGCCAGTAGTATAGTGGGCAAAGCCGAGCAGTTCTTC.

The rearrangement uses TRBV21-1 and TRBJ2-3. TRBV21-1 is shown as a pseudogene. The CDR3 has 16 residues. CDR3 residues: CASSASGTPSTDTQYF. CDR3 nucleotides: TGTGCCAGCAGCGCGTCCGGGACCCCTAGCACAGATACGCAGTATTTT.

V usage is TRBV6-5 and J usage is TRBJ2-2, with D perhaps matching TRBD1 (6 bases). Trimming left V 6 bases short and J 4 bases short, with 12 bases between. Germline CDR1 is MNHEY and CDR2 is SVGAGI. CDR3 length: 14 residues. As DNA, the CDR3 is TGTGCCAGCAGCCTGGGGGCCGCCACCGGGGAGCTGTTTTTT. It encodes CASSLGAATGELFF.

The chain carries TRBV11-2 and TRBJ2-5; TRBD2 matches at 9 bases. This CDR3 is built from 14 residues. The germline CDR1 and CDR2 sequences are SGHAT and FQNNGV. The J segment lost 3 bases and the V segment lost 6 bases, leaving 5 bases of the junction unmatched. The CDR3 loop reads CASRAIAGEETQYF. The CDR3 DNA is TGTGCCAGCAGGGCCATAGCGGGAGAAGAGACCCAGTACTTC.

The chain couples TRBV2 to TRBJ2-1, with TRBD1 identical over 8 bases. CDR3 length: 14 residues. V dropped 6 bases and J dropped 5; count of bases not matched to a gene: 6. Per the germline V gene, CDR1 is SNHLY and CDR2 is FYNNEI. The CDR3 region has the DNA TGTGCCAGCAGACCGGGACAGGTGAACAATGAGCAGTTCTTC. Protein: CASRPGQVNNEQFF.